This T cell receptor (beta chain) was identified in a study of T cell repertoires in cytomegalovirus infection. Background on the study: CMV infection together with matching HLA type was indicated by public TCR beta signatures. Study results and caveats: HLA-C-restricted CMV clonotypes gave the most frequent clonotype in two of eight donors.

This clonotype has a count of ten or more. What it binds is unknown. Each CDR3 protein is one row after TCRdb ran MiXCR on the reads. Seen here are 250,000 to 300,000 distinct CDR3 sequences, more than 20% observed once, and the top ten hold about 15%. The ends lost 4 bases at V and 2 bases at J; junction bases unmatched: 2. Germline values: CDR1 SGHVS, CDR2 FNYEAQ. This CDR3 region has 14 residues. Material for sequencing was PBMCs. The clonotype was recovered from a human donor in good health (CMV status not recorded). Some clones in this sample may be carry-over from other donors' samples. The chain combines TRBV7-6 with TRBJ2-7; 10 nucleotides match TRBD1. The CDR3: CASSSGTGAYEQYF. The CDR3 DNA reads TGTGCCAGCAGCTCCGGGACAGGGGCCTACGAGCAGTACTTC.